These 11 T cell receptor beta chains share one sample of origin, sequenced in a study of cytomegalovirus exposure and HLA in healthy donors. Profiling relied on immunoSEQ multiplex PCR, and the TCRdb table lists in-frame clones only, not all of them. The sample shows about 270,000 clones, 70% to 90% of them seen only once. The specimen was PBMCs. Receptors were obtained from a woman under 30 in good health and CMV-seronegative.

This clone was found a few times. The rearrangement links TRBV5-4 to TRBJ1-2; D is possibly TRBD1 (5 bases). Deletions cut 3 bases from V and 2 bases from J, with 8 bases between. Germline V gives CDR1 SGHNT, CDR2 YYREEE (reference sequence). The CDR3 length is 13 residues. The CDR3 sequence: CASSSTENYGYTF. In DNA form, the CDR3 reads TGTGCCAGCAGCTCGACAGAAAACTATGGCTACACCTTC. Full variable domain (remainder filled in from reference TRBV5-4 and TRBJ1-2): ETGVTQSPTHLIKTRGQQVTLRCSSQSGHNTVSWYQQALGQGPQFIFQYYREEENGRGNFPPRFSGLQFPNYSSELNVNALELDDSALYLCASSSTENYGYTFGSGTRLTVV.

J is TRBJ2-7 and V is TRBV30; 9 bases agree with TRBD1. Germline values: CDR1 GTSNPN, CDR2 SVGIG (reference sequence). The CDR3 loop spans 15 amino acids. V was pared by 2 bases and J by 4 bases, with 9 bases of the junction left unmatched. This CDR3 reads CAWSRTGTGKYEQYF. For the CDR3, the DNA is TGTGCCTGGAGTCGCACCGGGACAGGGAAGTACGAGCAGTACTTC.

The V call is TRBV28, the J call TRBJ1-2; D remains ambiguous. Trimming shortened V by 2 bases and J by 0 bases, and 10 bases separated the two germline ends. Germline values: CDR1 MDHEN, CDR2 SYDVKM. The CDR3 contains 15 residues. The CDR3: CASSLAGLTNYGYTF. CDR3 coding DNA: TGTGCCAGCAGTTTAGCAGGCCTAACTAACTATGGCTACACCTTC.

This chain connects TRBV9 to TRBJ2-2; TRBD1 matches 7 bases. The junction had 7 bases not matched to a gene; V was cut back by 4 bases and J by 1 base. Germline V lookup: CDR1 SGDLS, CDR2 YYNGEE. This CDR3 is 16 amino acids long. CDR3 sequence (DNA): TGTGCCAGCAGCCCCCCGGGACAGATGAACACCGGGGAGCTGTTTTTT. It translates to CASSPPGQMNTGELFF.

The J gene is TRBJ1-2, the V gene TRBV6-5, with D perhaps matching TRBD1 (5 bases). The CDR3 is 16 residues long. The ends were cut back, 8 bases at V and 4 bases at J, with 23 bases in the middle. CDR1 is MNHEY, CDR2 SVGAGI, per germline. CDR3 in amino acids: CASCLGFADSVYGYTF. The DNA of the CDR3 is TGTGCCAGCTGTTTAGGGTTTGCCGACAGCGTCTATGGCTACACCTTC.

This sequence joins TRBV15 and TRBJ2-1; TRBD2 matches 14 bases. The CDR3 extends over 19 amino acids. V trimming: 4 bases; J trimming: 1 base; junction bases outside the gene matches: 9. The V gene's germline CDR1 is LNHNV and CDR2 YYDKDF (reference sequence). In nucleotides, the CDR3 is TGTGCCACCAGCATCCCGGGACTAGCGGGGGTACCATCCTACAATGAGCAGTTCTTC. Translating gives CATSIPGLAGVPSYNEQFF.

The chain carries TRBV5-5 and TRBJ1-2; D uncertain. The CDR3 is 14 amino acids. Germline-derived CDR1 and CDR2 are SGHKS and YYEKEE (reference sequence). V was pared by 0 bases and J by 4 bases, with 10 bases between. CDR3 sequence (DNA): TGTGCCAGCAGCTTGGATCCACAGCCCTATGGCTACACCTTC. This encodes CASSLDPQPYGYTF.

V usage is TRBV5-5 and J usage is TRBJ1-2; D unresolved. Germline values: CDR1 SGHKS, CDR2 YYEKEE (reference sequence). This CDR3 is 12 amino acids long. The germline V and J ends were trimmed by 1 base and 7 bases, with 8 bases remaining between them. The CDR3, as DNA: TGTGCCAGCAGCTTGCAAGAGGTTGGCTACACCTTC. This encodes CASSLQEVGYTF.

This clone appeared a few times. CDR3 region: CAWRTGGGKMGYGYTF. The CDR3 DNA reads TGTGCCTGGCGGACAGGGGGCGGGAAGATGGGCTATGGCTACACCTTC. The rearrangement uses TRBV30 and TRBJ1-2; 11 bases fit TRBD1. Germline V gene sequence: CDR1 GTSNPN, CDR2 SVGIG (reference sequence). V lost 5 bases and J lost 4; bases outside the gene matches: 12. The CDR3 has 16 amino acids.

This clone was recorded only once. This sequence joins TRBV4-1 and TRBJ1-1, with 7 bases fitting TRBD1. Unmatched junction bases numbered 4, after V lost 0 bases and J lost 0 bases. CDR3 length equals 16 residues. Per germline, CDR1 MGHRA and CDR2 YSYEKL. The CDR3 reads CASSQDPGTVNTEAFF. CDR3 nucleotides: TGCGCCAGCAGCCAAGATCCCGGGACAGTGAACACTGAAGCTTTCTTT.

The CDR3 bases are TGTGCCAGCAGCCCCCTACAGGTGAACACTGAAGCTTTCTTT. This encodes CASSPLQVNTEAFF. This sequence joins TRBV5-6 and TRBJ1-1; TRBD1 might be the D (5 bases). V was clipped by 4 bases and J by 0 bases, with 10 bases between them. Germline values: CDR1 SGHDT, CDR2 YYEEEE. The CDR3 is 14 amino acids.